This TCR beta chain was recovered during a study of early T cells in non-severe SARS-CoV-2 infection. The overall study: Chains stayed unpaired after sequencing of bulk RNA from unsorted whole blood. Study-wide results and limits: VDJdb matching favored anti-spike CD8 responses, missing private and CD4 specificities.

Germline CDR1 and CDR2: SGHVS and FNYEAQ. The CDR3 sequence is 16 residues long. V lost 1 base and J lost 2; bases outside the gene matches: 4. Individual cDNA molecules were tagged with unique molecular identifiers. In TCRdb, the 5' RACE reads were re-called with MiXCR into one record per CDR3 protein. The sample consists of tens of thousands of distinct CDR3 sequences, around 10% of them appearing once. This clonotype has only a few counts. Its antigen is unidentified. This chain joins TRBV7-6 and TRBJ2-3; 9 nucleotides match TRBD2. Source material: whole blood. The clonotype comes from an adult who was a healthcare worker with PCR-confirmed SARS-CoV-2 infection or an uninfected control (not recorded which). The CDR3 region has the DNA TGTGCCAGCAGCTTAGAGATAGCGGGGGCCACAGATACGCAGTATTTT. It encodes CASSLEIAGATDTQYF.